Each of the 8 T cell receptor beta chains below was sequenced from the same sample in a study of T cell responses to AZD1222 COVID-19 vaccine. Only in-frame clones appear in the TCRdb table, and some are missing; sequencing was by immunoSEQ multiplex PCR. The sample shows 120,000 or so clones, approximately 85% of them seen only once. The sample here was peripheral blood, taken on day 0 of AZD1222 vaccination. The source of these receptors is an adult in good health.

The V gene is TRBV5-1, the J gene TRBJ2-5; D gene ambiguous. CDR1 and CDR2 from the germline V gene are SGHRS and YFSETQ. V lost 0 bases and J lost 6, with 9 bases in between. This CDR3 contains 13 residues. The DNA for the CDR3 is TGCGCCAGCAGCTTGGCTGGGGTTAAGACCCAGTACTTC. Protein sequence: CASSLAGVKTQYF.

The chain links TRBV9 to TRBJ1-6; 11 bases map to TRBD1. The V gene end was trimmed by 0 bases and the J gene end by 10 bases; junction bases not matched to a gene: 9. CDR3 size: 17 residues. CDR1 is SGDLS and CDR2 is YYNGEE in the germline V gene. CDR3 amino acids: CASSVASTGTGGSPLHF. The CDR3 nucleotides are TGTGCCAGCAGCGTAGCGAGCACCGGGACAGGGGGATCACCCCTCCACTTT.

The V and J genes are TRBV5-6 and TRBJ1-2; tentative D call: TRBD1 (5 bases). This CDR3 contains 17 residues. V lost 3 bases and J lost 0, with 18 bases in between. Germline V gene data show CDR1 as SGHDT and CDR2 as YYEEEE. The CDR3 DNA reads TGTGCCAGCAGCTGGGGCCTTCTGGGGGAAACTAACTATGGCTACACCTTC. Translated, it gives CASSWGLLGETNYGYTF. The whole variable domain, filled in from reference TRBV5-6 and TRBJ1-2, reads DAGVTQSPTHLIKTRGQQVTLRCSPKSGHDTVSWYQQALGQGPQFIFQYYEEEERQRGNFPDRFSGHQFPNYSSELNVNALLLGDSALYLCASSWGLLGETNYGYTFGSGTRLTVV.

The chain couples TRBV3-1 (or the pseudogene TRBV3-2) to TRBJ2-3; 12 bases line up with TRBD2. Germline V gene sequence: CDR1 LGHDT, CDR2 YNNKEL (reference sequence). Trimming at V came to 0 bases and at J to 3 bases, leaving 7 bases not matched to a gene. This CDR3 comprises 18 residues. The DNA of the CDR3 is TGTGCCAGCAGCCAAGATCCGACTAGCGGGAGTAGGACAGATACGCAGTATTTT. This gives the protein CASSQDPTSGSRTDTQYF.

This chain uses TRBV18 with TRBJ2-7; D is perhaps TRBD2 (5 bases). CDR1 and CDR2 (germline): KGHSH, LQKENI. Trimming took 3 bases from V and 1 from J, leaving 13 bases between them. The CDR3 is 15 amino acids. CDR3 residues: CASSPATRRSYEQYF. The CDR3 nucleotides are TGTGCCAGCTCACCTGCGACGCGGAGGTCCTACGAGCAGTACTTC.

The chain carries TRBV6-5 and TRBJ1-6; D uncertain. The germline V and J ends were trimmed by 7 bases and 7 bases, with 11 bases remaining between them. The length of the CDR3 is 13 residues. The germline CDR1 and CDR2 sequences are MNHEY and SVGAGI. The CDR3 sequence: CASMVAGNSPLHF. CDR3 bases: TGTGCCAGCATGGTGGCCGGCAATTCACCCCTCCACTTT.

This chain links TRBV27 with TRBJ2-7, with 7 bases matching TRBD2. This CDR3 comprises 15 residues. V gave up 3 bases and J gave up 4 bases; unmatched junction bases: 9. Germline loops: CDR1 MNHEY, CDR2 SMNVEV (reference sequence). The CDR3 DNA follows: TGTGCCAGCAGTTTTAAGGATGCGGGGGTATACGAGCAGTACTTC. This codes for CASSFKDAGVYEQYF.

Regarding this clone: Other DNA variants within this sample encode the same CDR3. The gene calls are TRBV7-2 and TRBJ1-5; D not certain. V was trimmed by 2 bases and J by 2 bases, leaving 4 bases between them. Germline CDR1 and CDR2: SGHTA and FQGNSA. The CDR3 is 13 residues long. CDR3 DNA sequence: TGTGCCAGCAGCTTAAGGGGCAATCAGCCCCAGCATTTT. Protein: CASSLRGNQPQHF. Full variable domain (missing parts from reference TRBV7-2 and TRBJ1-5): GAGVSQSPSNKVTEKGKDVELRCDPISGHTALYWYRQSLGQGLEFLIYFQGNSAPDKSGLPSDRFSAERTGGSVSTLTIQRTQQEDSAVYLCASSLRGNQPQHFGDGTRLSIL.